Following are 23 T cell receptor beta chains from one sample sequenced in a study of cytomegalovirus exposure and HLA in healthy donors. The PCR was carried out with 60 Vbeta primers and 13 Jbeta primers. Assay used: immunoSEQ multiplex PCR; TCRdb lists only in-frame clones, some missing. The sample yields roughly 170,000 clones, around 80% seen once. The specimen sequenced was PBMCs. The receptors shown here come from a girl aged 2-9 years in good health and CMV-seropositive.

V and J are TRBV5-4 and TRBJ1-1; D is unclear. Germline V lookup: CDR1 SGHNT, CDR2 YYREEE (reference sequence). The CDR3 has 15 amino acids. V lost 1 base to trimming and J lost 0 bases, with 10 bases between them. CDR3 sequence reads: CASSLIERVNTEAFF. For the CDR3, the DNA is TGTGCCAGCAGCTTGATCGAACGGGTGAACACTGAAGCTTTCTTT.

The chain joins TRBV5-4 to TRBJ1-1; possibly TRBD1 for D (6 bases). Germline CDR1 SGHNT, CDR2 YYREEE (reference sequence). The CDR3 runs to 14 residues. Trimming took 5 bases from V and 5 from J, leaving 16 bases between them. This chain's CDR3 is CASSHPQGETEAFF. The CDR3 DNA follows: TGTGCCAGCAGTCATCCACAGGGAGAGACTGAAGCTTTCTTT.

The CDR3 reads CASSGRTGGDGELFF. The CDR3 DNA sequence: TGTGCCAGCAGTGGGAGGACAGGGGGGGACGGGGAGCTGTTTTTT. The gene calls are TRBV2 and TRBJ2-2, with 10 bases that match TRBD1. CDR1 and CDR2 (germline): SNHLY, FYNNEI. V dropped 4 bases and J dropped 7; count of bases not matched to a gene: 6. The CDR3 extends over 15 amino acids. The full variable domain, completed using reference TRBV2 and TRBJ2-2, is EPEVTQTPSHQVTQMGQEVILRCVPISNHLYFYWYRQILGQKVEFLVSFYNNEISEKSEIFDDQFSVERPDGSNFTLKIRSTKLEDSAMYFCASSGRTGGDGELFFGEGSRLTVL.

V usage is TRBV2 and J usage is TRBJ1-5, with D hard to call. CDR3 size: 14 residues. The V end lost 6 bases, the J end lost 4 bases, and 13 bases lay between the germline ends. The germline V gene encodes CDR1 SNHLY and CDR2 FYNNEI. CDR3 in DNA: TGTGCCAGCAGAGGCCCCTGGAGTAATCAGCCCCAGCATTTT. Encoded protein: CASRGPWSNQPQHF.

The J gene is TRBJ1-4, the V gene TRBV18; D remains unclear. Germline lookup yields CDR1 KGHSH and CDR2 LQKENI. With 2 bases removed from V and 5 bases from J, the gap between germline ends came to 12 bases. This CDR3 spans 15 amino acids. CDR3: CASSPYLQENEKLFF. Written as DNA, the CDR3 is TGTGCCAGCTCACCATATTTACAAGAAAATGAAAAACTGTTTTTT. The full variable domain, completed using reference TRBV18 and TRBJ1-4, is NAGVMQNPRHLVRRRGQEARLRCSPMKGHSHVYWYRQLPEEGLKFMVYLQKENIIDESGMPKERFSAEFPKEGPSILRIQQVVRGDSAAYFCASSPYLQENEKLFFGSGTQLSVL.

The chain recombines TRBV7-3 with TRBJ2-3; D may be TRBD1 (6 bases). The germline CDR1 and CDR2 sequences are SGHTA and FQGTGA. V lost 3 bases, J lost 6 bases, and 16 bases lay in between. The CDR3 runs 15 residues. CDR3 protein: CASSLVRGSVDTQYF. CDR3 nucleotide sequence: TGTGCCAGCAGCTTGGTGAGGGGGAGTGTGGATACGCAGTATTTT.

This chain joins TRBV5-5 and TRBJ2-7, with D uncertain. The germline gives CDR1 SGHKS, CDR2 YYEKEE (reference sequence). This CDR3 region has 13 residues. Trimming took 4 bases from V and 2 from J, leaving 10 bases between them. CDR3 sequence (DNA): TGTGCCAGCAGCGTCCGAGACACCTACGAGCAGTACTTC. It codes for CASSVRDTYEQYF.

V gene TRBV4-2 combines with J gene TRBJ2-7; D possibly corresponds to TRBD1 (5 bases). The germline V and J ends were trimmed by 5 bases and 0 bases, with 17 bases remaining between them. This CDR3 spans 16 amino acids. Germline lookup yields CDR1 LGHNA and CDR2 YNFKEQ. The CDR3 sequence: CASSASLGQTSYEQYF. The CDR3 DNA follows: TGTGCCAGCAGCGCAAGTCTGGGGCAGACCTCCTACGAGCAGTACTTC.

The chain uses TRBV5-1 and TRBJ2-7, with 9 bases identical to TRBD1. The CDR3 spans 20 residues. Germline CDR1 SGHRS, CDR2 YFSETQ. With V trimmed by 4 bases and J by 1 base, 21 bases remained unmatched. CDR3 DNA sequence: TGCGCCAGCAGCATGCCCGTGGGACAGGGTGTTACTTTAGGATCCTACGAGCAGTACTTC. Translated: CASSMPVGQGVTLGSYEQYF.

V and J are TRBV10-1 and TRBJ1-2; D gene uncertain. Germline CDR1 WNHNN, CDR2 SYGVQD (reference sequence). CDR3 length: 13 amino acids. The V end lost 3 bases, the J end lost 4 bases, and 9 bases lay between the germline ends. The CDR3 is CASSDARGYGYTF. The CDR3 DNA reads TGCGCCAGCAGTGATGCCCGGGGCTATGGCTACACCTTC.

J is TRBJ1-2 and V is TRBV25-1, with a possible D match to TRBD1 (5 bases). Germline CDR1 reads MGHDK; CDR2 reads SYGVNS. The CDR3 spans 13 residues. Trimming removed 8 bases at V and 7 bases at J, with 17 bases between. CDR3 region: CASRNPQGGGYTF. The CDR3 DNA sequence: TGTGCCAGCCGAAACCCCCAGGGAGGTGGCTACACCTTC.

CDR3 DNA sequence: TGCGCCAGCAGCCTCGGACTAGCGGCTCTGGGGACCCAGTACTTC. Translation: CASSLGLAALGTQYF. V and J are TRBV4-1 and TRBJ2-5; 10 bases are a match to TRBD2. The CDR3 loop spans 15 amino acids. The J segment lost 7 bases and the V segment lost 4 bases, leaving 9 bases of the junction unmatched. Germline CDR1 MGHRA, CDR2 YSYEKL.

The chain joins TRBV28 to TRBJ1-2, with a possible D match to TRBD1 (6 bases). Trimming took off 2 bases at V and 4 bases at J, with 20 bases between the two ends. The CDR3 runs to 17 residues. In germline, CDR1 is MDHEN, CDR2 SYDVKM. The chain's CDR3 is CASSLVRGPGGGYGYTF. The CDR3 nucleotides are TGTGCCAGCAGTTTAGTCAGGGGACCCGGTGGGGGCTATGGCTACACCTTC.

This chain connects TRBV6-1 to TRBJ2-1; a weak D match, TRBD2 (6 bases). The germline gives CDR1 MNHNS, CDR2 SASEGT. The CDR3 sequence is 14 residues long. The V end lost 1 base, the J end lost 9 bases, and 13 bases lay between the germline ends. The CDR3 DNA follows: TGTGCCAGCAGTGAAGTCGGGACTTTCGCTGAGCAGTTCTTC. As protein: CASSEVGTFAEQFF.

The J gene is TRBJ2-3, the V gene TRBV10-1; D is unclear. Deletions cut 4 bases from V and 0 bases from J, with 8 bases between. Germline V CDR1 and CDR2: WNHNN, SYGVQD (reference sequence). The CDR3 has 14 amino acids. DNA of the CDR3: TGCGCCAGCAGTGTTGGCATCAGCACAGATACGCAGTATTTT. Protein product: CASSVGISTDTQYF.

V and J are TRBV9 and TRBJ2-7, with 9 bases fitting TRBD2. CDR3 size: 15 residues. Germline assignment: CDR1 SGDLS and CDR2 YYNGEE. With 3 bases clipped from V and 3 bases from J, the junction kept 7 bases outside the gene matches. The CDR3 protein is CASSAGTSPFYEQYF. The CDR3 DNA reads as TGTGCCAGCAGCGCCGGGACTAGCCCTTTCTACGAGCAGTACTTC. Drawing the rest from reference TRBV9 and TRBJ2-7, the complete variable domain is DSGVTQTPKHLITATGQRVTLRCSPRSGDLSVYWYQQSLDQGLQFLIQYYNGEERAKGNILERFSAQQFPDLHSELNLSSLELGDSALYFCASSAGTSPFYEQYFGPGTRLTVT.

This chain uses TRBV10-3 with TRBJ1-1; no clear D. This CDR3 is 14 amino acids long. Between the trimmed V and J ends, which lost 2 bases and 5 bases, there was a span of 12 bases. Germline V gene data show CDR1 as ENHRY and CDR2 as SYGVKD. The CDR3 loop reads CAISEARRETEAFF. DNA of the CDR3: TGTGCCATCAGTGAGGCAAGGAGGGAGACTGAAGCTTTCTTT.

The V gene is TRBV2, the J gene TRBJ1-2, with D unresolved. The germline gives CDR1 SNHLY, CDR2 FYNNEI. This CDR3 has 15 amino acids. Trimming left V 4 bases short and J 3 bases short, with 15 bases between. The CDR3 coding sequence is TGTGCCAGCAGTGGCCCCAGGCCCCGAGACTATGGCTACACCTTC. It translates to CASSGPRPRDYGYTF.

This clone appeared a single time. V usage is TRBV25-1 and J usage is TRBJ1-1, with 11 bases that match TRBD1. The V gene's germline CDR1 is MGHDK and CDR2 SYGVNS. With V trimmed by 3 bases and J by 4 bases, 4 bases remained unmatched. This CDR3 is 15 amino acids long. CDR3 in DNA: TGTGCCAGCAGTGACCCAGGACAGGGGGCCACTGAAGCTTTCTTT. Protein: CASSDPGQGATEAFF. The full variable domain, rest sourced from reference TRBV25-1 and TRBJ1-1, is EADIYQTPRYLVIGTGKKITLECSQTMGHDKMYWYQQDPGMELHLIHYSYGVNSTEKGDLSSESTVSRIRTEHFPLTLESARPSHTSQYLCASSDPGQGATEAFFGQGTRLTVV.

This clone was recorded a few times. The chain has TRBV27 and TRBJ1-1; unclear D gene. The CDR3 is 13 residues long. V dropped 4 bases and J dropped 4 bases, with 10 bases sitting between them. Germline V gene sequence: CDR1 MNHEY, CDR2 SMNVEV (reference sequence). CDR3 bases: TGTGCCAGCAGTTCCCATCGAGCCACTGAAGCTTTCTTT. Residues: CASSSHRATEAFF.

V is TRBV2 and J is TRBJ2-7; TRBD2 is a possible D gene (5 bases). This CDR3 contains 15 residues. V gave up 2 bases and J gave up 7 bases, with 18 bases separating them. The germline V gene has CDR1 SNHLY and CDR2 FYNNEI. CDR3 in amino acids: CASSESRLASREQYF. The CDR3 bases are TGTGCCAGCAGTGAAAGTCGTCTAGCTTCACGGGAGCAGTACTTC. Full variable domain (remainder filled in from reference TRBV2 and TRBJ2-7): EPEVTQTPSHQVTQMGQEVILRCVPISNHLYFYWYRQILGQKVEFLVSFYNNEISEKSEIFDDQFSVERPDGSNFTLKIRSTKLEDSAMYFCASSESRLASREQYFGPGTRLTVT.

The V call is TRBV19, the J call TRBJ2-5; TRBD2 is a possible D gene (5 bases). This CDR3 is 12 amino acids long. Germline V gene data show CDR1 as LNHDA and CDR2 as SQIVND (reference sequence). Trimming removed 1 base at V and 5 bases at J, with 5 bases between. As DNA, the CDR3 is TGTGCCAGTAGTATAGCGGGGGAGACCCAGTACTTC. This sequence encodes CASSIAGETQYF.

CDR3 loop: CASSLYRAGRGADTQYF. CDR3 nucleotide sequence: TGTGCCAGCAGCCTCTATCGAGCGGGTAGGGGCGCAGATACGCAGTATTTT. V usage is TRBV14 and J usage is TRBJ2-3; TRBD2 might be the D (6 bases). Deletions cut 4 bases from V and 4 bases from J, with 21 bases between. The length of the CDR3 is 17 residues. From germline, CDR1 is SGHDN and CDR2 FVKESK.